Listed below are T cell receptor beta chains from one sample, sequenced in a study of control samples from healthy donors and cancer patients. Here immunoSEQ multiplex PCR was the method, and the copy in TCRdb shows in-frame clones only, minus some. In the table there are 100,000 to 150,000 clones, about nine tenths of which are singletons. The sequenced sample was blood. Receptors originate from a woman aged 18-29 years in good health. The CDR3 runs from the conserved cysteine through the conserved F or W. Each record gives: D gene, clone size, V gene, J gene, CDR3 DNA, CDR3 protein. A D gene is named only where the DNA matches it firmly. Size is stated for part of the rows, as once, few or many counts, or as a class when the clone is expanded.

D gene: NA; clone size: NA; V gene: TRBV2; J gene: TRBJ2-2; CDR3 DNA: TGTGCCAGCAGTGAAGCGAGGACCGGGGAGCTGTTTTTT; CDR3 protein: CASSEARTGELFF
D gene: NA; clone size: NA; V gene: TRBV2; J gene: TRBJ1-2; CDR3 DNA: TGTGCCAGCAGTTCCGGGCCCTCGGGTAACTATGGCTACACCTTC; CDR3 protein: CASSSGPSGNYGYTF
D gene: TRBD1; clone size: NA; V gene: TRBV7-9; J gene: TRBJ1-5; CDR3 DNA: TGTGCCAGCAGCCTGACAGGGGCTCAGCCCCAGCATTTT; CDR3 protein: CASSLTGAQPQHF
D gene: NA; clone size: NA; V gene: TRBV4-3; J gene: TRBJ1-1; CDR3 DNA: TGCGCCAGCAGCCAAGACGCAGAATTTGAAGCTTTCTTT; CDR3 protein: CASSQDAEFEAFF
D gene: NA; clone size: NA; V gene: TRBV27; J gene: TRBJ2-7; CDR3 DNA: TGTGCCAGCAGTTTCGGGGGTCGCTACGAGCAGTACTTC; CDR3 protein: CASSFGGRYEQYF
D gene: NA; clone size: few; V gene: TRBV20-1; J gene: TRBJ2-1; CDR3 DNA: TGCAGTGCTAGTGGGCCCCGGGGGGCCAATGAGCAGTTCTTC; CDR3 protein: CSASGPRGANEQFF
D gene: TRBD1; clone size: NA; V gene: TRBV7-2; J gene: TRBJ1-1; CDR3 DNA: TGTGCCAGCAGAGTACTGAGGGGGCCTGGTAAGCCGAACACTGAAGCTTTCTTT; CDR3 protein: CASRVLRGPGKPNTEAFF
D gene: NA; clone size: NA; V gene: TRBV23-1; J gene: TRBJ2-2; CDR3 DNA: TGCGCCAGCAGTCAATCGAGACCCCCTCCGTGGCAGGGTAACACCGGGGAGCTGTTTTTT; CDR3 protein: CASSQSRPPPWQGNTGELFF
D gene: TRBD1; clone size: NA; V gene: TRBV19; J gene: TRBJ2-1; CDR3 DNA: TGTGCCAGTAGTAGTCCGGACAAGGGGGCCTCCTACAATGAGCAGTTCTTC; CDR3 protein: CASSSPDKGASYNEQFF
D gene: TRBD2; clone size: NA; V gene: TRBV19; J gene: TRBJ2-1; CDR3 DNA: TGTGCCAGTAGGGGACTAGCGGGGGCGTCCTACAATGAGCAGTTCTTC; CDR3 protein: CASRGLAGASYNEQFF
D gene: NA; clone size: NA; V gene: TRBV12-5; J gene: TRBJ2-7; CDR3 DNA: TGTGCTAGTGGGTTTGAACTCCATCACGAGCAGTACTTC; CDR3 protein: CASGFELHHEQYF